This T cell receptor beta chain derives from a study of CD8+CD57+ T cells in acquired aplastic anemia. The TCR beta profiling, which covered VDJ combination and CDR3 sequence, was carried out using genomic DNA as the template. TCRdb redid the calling of the reads with MiXCR, one entry per CDR3 protein. This sample carries around 190,000 distinct CDR3 sequences, about 44% of them seen once, and the ten largest clones take roughly 13%. Patients chosen for sequencing had shown CD8+CD57+ cell expansion by flow cytometry. V was clipped by 0 bases and J by 4 bases, with 7 bases between them. The CDR3 has 15 residues. From germline, CDR1 is SNHLY and CDR2 FYNNEI.

The material sequenced was sorted CD4+, CD8+, or CD8+CD57+ T cells (not recorded which) from PBMCs. The clonotype was recovered from a human donor with aplastic anemia. The chain carries TRBV2 and TRBJ2-6; no clear D. The CDR3, as DNA: TGTGCCAGCAGTGAAGCGGTGACCGGGGCCAACGTCCTGACTTTC. This gives the protein CASSEAVTGANVLTF.